The 26 T cell receptor beta chains listed next were all sequenced from one sample in a study of CD8+ T cells in alopecia areata. RNA, once extracted, was reverse transcribed into cDNA for use as the sequencing template. Clones were read by immunoSEQ multiplex PCR, and TCRdb kept only the in-frame ones, dropping some. Among about 110,000 clones listed, 55% to 70% were seen once. The sequencing sample was made of NKG2D-low CD8+ T cells sorted from blood. The receptor set was obtained from a human donor with alopecia areata.

Notes on this clone: Other DNA sequences in the same sample also yield this CDR3. The rearrangement links TRBV29-1 to TRBJ2-7; D remains ambiguous. The CDR3 spans 12 residues. Trimming shortened V by 1 base and J by 1 base, and 5 bases separated the two germline ends. Germline CDR1 reads SQVTM; CDR2 reads ANQGSEA. CDR3: CSVEGLSYEQYF. The DNA for the CDR3 is TGCAGCGTTGAAGGCCTTTCCTACGAGCAGTACTTC.

The V call is TRBV2, the J call TRBJ2-1, with 7 nucleotides matching TRBD1. Per the germline V gene, CDR1 is SNHLY and CDR2 is FYNNEI. V lost 9 bases, J lost 9 bases, and 11 bases stayed unmatched. This CDR3 spans 13 amino acids. The CDR3 sequence is CARGDRTGGEQFF. The DNA for the CDR3 is TGTGCCAGGGGGGACAGAACTGGGGGTGAGCAGTTCTTC.

The rearrangement uses TRBV7-9 and TRBJ2-5; 8 bases map to TRBD2. This CDR3 contains 14 residues. The germline V gene encodes CDR1 SEHNR and CDR2 FQNEAQ (reference sequence). V shed 6 bases, J shed 1 base, and the junction held 4 bases outside the gene matches. The CDR3 nucleotides read TGTGCCAGCAGGGCCGGGGGGGCCCAAGAGACCCAGTACTTC. This translates into CASRAGGAQETQYF.

The chain recombines TRBV2 with TRBJ2-7, with a weak D call TRBD2 (6 bases). The ends were cut back, 1 base at V and 2 bases at J, with 9 bases in the middle. Germline V CDR1 and CDR2: SNHLY, FYNNEI. The CDR3 has 14 residues. The CDR3 reads CASSEGGKTYEQYF. DNA of the CDR3: TGTGCCAGCAGTGAAGGCGGGAAGACCTACGAGCAGTACTTC.

As DNA, the CDR3 is TGCGCCAGCAGCTCCCGGAGTGGGATGGAGACCCAGTACTTC. The encoded protein is CASSSRSGMETQYF. The rearrangement links TRBV5-1 to TRBJ2-5; no clear D gene. Germline V gene data show CDR1 as SGHRS and CDR2 as YFSETQ. V was pared by 3 bases and J by 5 bases, with 14 bases between. The length of the CDR3 is 14 residues.

The rearrangement joins TRBV29-1 to TRBJ2-2; D unclear. Trimming shortened V by 6 bases and J by 6 bases, and 5 bases separated the two germline ends. CDR1 and CDR2 (germline): SQVTM, ANQGSEA. The CDR3 contains 10 residues. The CDR3 is CSVWAGELFF. In DNA, the CDR3 is TGCAGCGTCTGGGCCGGGGAGCTGTTTTTT.

The rearrangement links TRBV4-1 to TRBJ2-7; 9 bases are shared with TRBD2. CDR1 and CDR2 (germline): MGHRA, YSYEKL. The CDR3 consists of 18 residues. The V and J ends lost 0 bases and 6 bases, in that order; junction bases with no gene match: 15. The CDR3 bases are TGCGCCAGCAGCCAAGAGGTCGGGGTAGCGGGAGAGGCCCCCGAGCAGTACTTC. Residues: CASSQEVGVAGEAPEQYF.

V usage is TRBV5-4 and J usage is TRBJ2-5; D is perhaps TRBD1 or TRBD2 (5 bases each). This CDR3 region has 16 residues. V lost 3 bases, J lost 5 bases, and 20 bases lay in between. Germline V gene data show CDR1 as SGHNT and CDR2 as YYREEE (reference sequence). The CDR3 DNA reads as TGTGCCAGCAGCTCCCCTACCCACAACGAGGGGGAGACCCAGTACTTC. Protein: CASSSPTHNEGETQYF.

The chain links TRBV5-4 to TRBJ2-5; the D gene is possibly TRBD2 (5 bases). V was clipped by 0 bases and J by 5 bases, with 14 bases between them. CDR1 is SGHNT and CDR2 is YYREEE in the germline V gene (reference sequence). CDR3 size: 15 residues. This chain's CDR3 is CASSLGVDFQETQYF. The CDR3 DNA reads as TGTGCCAGCAGCTTGGGGGTGGACTTTCAGGAGACCCAGTACTTC.

The V gene is TRBV7-9, the J gene TRBJ2-1; D might be TRBD2 (5 bases). V lost 1 base, J lost 8 bases, and 12 bases lay in between. CDR1 SEHNR and CDR2 FQNEAQ come from the germline V gene (reference sequence). There are 14 residues in the CDR3. CDR3 amino acids: CASSLGSGFYEQFF. In DNA, the CDR3 is TGTGCCAGCAGCTTAGGATCGGGATTTTATGAGCAGTTCTTC.

The CDR3 DNA reads TGCGCCAGCAGTCACGACAGGGACTACGAGCAGTACTTC. Translating it yields CASSHDRDYEQYF. The V and J genes are TRBV4-1 and TRBJ2-7, with TRBD1 identical over 7 bases. J was trimmed by 3 bases and V by 6 bases; bases with no gene match: 5. The CDR3 runs to 13 residues. Germline CDR1 reads MGHRA; CDR2 reads YSYEKL.

The rearrangement uses TRBV5-1 and TRBJ2-7, with 10 positions matching TRBD2. In germline, CDR1 is SGHRS, CDR2 YFSETQ. The CDR3 runs to 14 residues. Losses at the gene ends were 2 bases for V and 5 bases for J; bases not matched to a gene: 4. The CDR3 spells CASSFASGSNEQYF. The DNA for the CDR3 is TGCGCCAGCAGCTTTGCTAGCGGGAGTAACGAGCAGTACTTC.

V is TRBV6-5 and J is TRBJ2-1, with D unresolved. This CDR3 has 12 amino acids. Per germline, CDR1 MNHEY and CDR2 SVGAGI. V was pared by 0 bases and J by 5 bases, with 2 bases between. DNA for the CDR3: TGTGCCAGCAGTTACTCGAACAATGAGCAGTTCTTC. Encoded protein: CASSYSNNEQFF.

The table lists this clone with a few counts. The CDR3 DNA follows: TGTGCCAGCAGCCGACAACGCTCGGAGACCCAGTACTTC. It is translated as CASSRQRSETQYF. V gene TRBV7-9 combines with J gene TRBJ2-5, with D uncertain. Deletions cut 5 bases from V and 5 bases from J, with 12 bases between. Germline lookup yields CDR1 SEHNR and CDR2 FQNEAQ (reference sequence). This CDR3 has 13 amino acids.

This sequence joins TRBV7-8 and TRBJ2-3; 8 bases fit TRBD2. This CDR3 is built from 12 residues. CDR1 SGHVS and CDR2 FQNEAQ come from the germline V gene. J gave up 13 bases and V 5 bases, and 8 bases lay outside the gene matches. The CDR3 coding sequence is TGTGCCAGCAGCCCGACTAGCGCCTCCGAGTATTTT. It is translated as CASSPTSASEYF.

The V and J genes are TRBV27 and TRBJ1-1; D is possibly TRBD1 (5 bases). Trimming stripped 5 bases from V and 5 bases from J, with 9 bases between. Germline CDR1 MNHEY, CDR2 SMNVEV (reference sequence). This CDR3 has 12 amino acids. The CDR3 nucleotides are TGTGCCAGCAGTACAGGTGGTACTGAAGCTTTCTTT. Its translation is CASSTGGTEAFF.

The rearrangement uses TRBV27 and TRBJ2-7, with 9 bases matching TRBD1. The CDR3 is 16 amino acids. V shed 2 bases, J shed 1 base, and the junction held 6 bases outside the gene matches. Germline V gives CDR1 MNHEY, CDR2 SMNVEV (reference sequence). In DNA, the CDR3 is TGTGCCAGCAGTTTAGGTCGGGGACAGGGTTCCTACGAGCAGTACTTC. This sequence encodes CASSLGRGQGSYEQYF.

The gene calls are TRBV27 and TRBJ1-2; D is perhaps TRBD1 (5 bases). The CDR3 runs to 14 residues. V lost 9 bases, J lost 3 bases, and 17 bases lay in between. Germline V gene data show CDR1 as MNHEY and CDR2 as SMNVEV (reference sequence). DNA of the CDR3: TGTGCCAGTTCCAGATGGGGGGGGGACTATGGCTACACCTTC. This encodes CASSRWGGDYGYTF.

This chain joins TRBV2 and TRBJ1-2; tentatively, D is TRBD1 (5 bases). Germline CDR1 is SNHLY and CDR2 is FYNNEI. The CDR3 covers 12 residues. The V gene lost 8 bases and the J gene lost 7 bases, with 14 bases spanning the gap. Here the CDR3 reads CASLGARGGYTF. The CDR3 DNA is TGTGCCAGCCTCGGGGCGCGGGGTGGCTACACCTTC. The variable domain in full, completed from reference TRBV2 and TRBJ1-2, reads EPEVTQTPSHQVTQMGQEVILRCVPISNHLYFYWYRQILGQKVEFLVSFYNNEISEKSEIFDDQFSVERPDGSNFTLKIRSTKLEDSAMYFCASLGARGGYTFGSGTRLTVV.

V usage is TRBV13 and J usage is TRBJ2-1; no firm D call. The CDR3 length is 16 residues. Germline lookup yields CDR1 PRHDT and CDR2 FYEKMQ (reference sequence). V was clipped by 0 bases and J by 0 bases, with 9 bases between them. The CDR3, as DNA: TGTGCCAGCAGCTTAGGGAGCGCGAGCTCCTACAATGAGCAGTTCTTC. Residues: CASSLGSASSYNEQFF.

As concerns this clone: Other DNA sequences in this specimen translate into the identical CDR3. The gene calls are TRBV19 and TRBJ2-1; D unclear. V was cut by 5 bases and J by 0 bases, with 5 bases left in between. The CDR3 loop spans 13 amino acids. The germline V gene has CDR1 LNHDA and CDR2 SQIVND (reference sequence). The CDR3 DNA is TGTGCCAGTAGTGGCAGCTCCTACAATGAGCAGTTCTTC. Translation gives CASSGSSYNEQFF.

Here the CDR3 DNA reads TGCGCCAGCAGCTTACTGACGGAGAGTTCCTACGAGCAGTACTTC. Translated: CASSLLTESSYEQYF. J is TRBJ2-7 and V is TRBV5-1; unclear D gene. CDR1 and CDR2 from the germline V gene are SGHRS and YFSETQ. The V and J ends lost 2 bases and 1 base respectively, with 13 bases between them. This CDR3 comprises 15 residues.

This chain links TRBV27 with TRBJ1-2; TRBD1 might be the D (6 bases). From germline, CDR1 is MNHEY and CDR2 SMNVEV (reference sequence). The CDR3 spans 12 residues. The V gene lost 6 bases and the J gene lost 4 bases, with 9 bases spanning the gap. The chain's CDR3 is CASRAGAYGYTF. DNA for the CDR3: TGTGCCAGCAGGGCGGGGGCCTATGGCTACACCTTC.

V and J are TRBV5-1 and TRBJ2-5, with 10 bases that match TRBD2. Near its end, the DNA agrees better with TRBJ2-7, so the J call may be wrong. The CDR3 totals 16 residues. Germline values: CDR1 SGHRS, CDR2 YFSETQ. This CDR3 reads CASSLGLAGDSYEQYF. The CDR3 DNA follows: TGCGCCAGCAGCTTGGGTCTAGCGGGAGATTCCTACGAGCAGTACTTC.

The chain joins TRBV7-9 to TRBJ2-1; the D is unclear. Germline CDR1 is SEHNR and CDR2 is FQNEAQ (reference sequence). Trimming shortened V by 3 bases and J by 1 base, and 7 bases separated the two germline ends. The CDR3 extends over 14 amino acids. The CDR3 spells CASSFVGSYNEQFF. CDR3 nucleotides: TGTGCCAGCAGCTTCGTGGGTTCCTACAATGAGCAGTTCTTC.

This clone is medium-sized (0.01 to 0.1%) within its sample. Other DNA sequences of this sample code for an identical CDR3. The chain couples TRBV19 to TRBJ2-7; 8 nucleotides align to TRBD1. This CDR3 has 13 residues. The germline V gene encodes CDR1 LNHDA and CDR2 SQIVND (reference sequence). With V trimmed by 5 bases and J by 3 bases, 3 bases remained unmatched. The CDR3 nucleotides are TGTGCCAGTAGTGCGGGACAGGACTACGAGCAGTACTTC. Translated, it gives CASSAGQDYEQYF.